This TCR beta chain was sequenced during a study of T cell repertoires in cytomegalovirus infection. Study-wide context: It was recently identified HLA-C-restricted and well-studied HLA-B-restricted CMV epitopes that the study used.

The table lists this clonotype with a few counts. Its antigen remains unknown. One entry per CDR3 protein results from TCRdb running MiXCR on the reads. Of roughly 500,000 distinct CDR3 sequences listed, about 42% were seen once; the top ten hold around 44%. With 4 bases clipped from V and 6 bases from J, the junction kept 6 bases outside the gene matches. The CDR3 contains 16 residues. Germline values: CDR1 SEHNR, CDR2 FQNEAQ (reference sequence). Study-wide points: Using cumulative public TCR beta family frequency, the authors identified those who carried CMV together with the relevant HLA.

This specimen consisted of cultured PBMCs, obtained from culture after CMV antigen stimulation. This chain uses TRBV7-9 with TRBJ1-6; 10 positions agree with TRBD1. The sequence was collected from a human donor in good health (CMV status not recorded). Some clones in this sample may be carry-over from other donors' samples. The CDR3 is CASSSRDRGINSPLHF. Written as DNA, the CDR3 is TGTGCCAGCAGCTCCCGGGACAGGGGCATTAATTCACCCCTCCACTTT.